The clone carrying this TCR beta chain has just a few counts. Its antigen is unknown. The data originate from a study of post-analysis software for immune sequencing data. Findings and caveats of the study: F-measure co-clustering was strong for batch-matched samples. The five TRBV segments detected at higher frequency in patients than in controls included TRBV5-6, TRBV5-1 and TRBV20-1. Relative to controls, patients with multiple sclerosis showed significantly lower normalized Chao1 diversity.

The V gene's germline CDR1 is LGHDT and CDR2 YNNKEL (reference sequence). V dropped 6 bases and J dropped 6 bases, with 11 bases sitting between them. The CDR3 is made up of 13 amino acids. Prepared libraries of TCR beta cDNA carried unique molecular identifiers. Each batch of roughly 0.9 to 10 million T cells produced some 500,000 cDNA molecules. In TCRdb, the PCR reads were re-called with MiXCR into one record per CDR3 protein. The sample holds about 430,000 distinct CDR3 sequences; approximately 37% are singletons and the top ten take under 9%. The material sequenced was blood. This TCR was sampled from a girl aged 2 to 9 with multiple sclerosis. The chain couples TRBV3-1 to TRBJ1-4, with D possibly TRBD1 on 6 matching bases. The CDR3 reads CASRRQEDEKLFF. In nucleotides, the CDR3 is TGTGCCAGCAGAAGACAGGAGGATGAAAAACTGTTTTTT.